This is a list of T cell receptor beta chains from one sample in a study of T cells in Graves' hyperthyroidism and ophthalmopathy. TCRdb reprocessed the multiplex PCR reads with MiXCR, giving one entry per CDR3 protein. The sample records about 520,000 distinct CDR3 sequences, less than 25% being singletons. The sample comprised blood. Receptor source: a young man with Graves' hyperthyroidism. Both conserved end residues are part of each CDR3. A D gene is named only where the DNA matches it firmly. A row's size may be missing; if present it is once, few, many or a size class.

TRBJ1-2 NA many TRBV15 TGTGCGACTCAGGGGAACTATGGCTACACCTTC CATQGNYGYTF
TRBJ2-5 TRBD1 NA TRBV7-3 TGTGCCAGCAGCGAGAGACAGGGACCTCGGGAGACCCAGTACTTC CASSERQGPRETQYF
TRBJ2-5 TRBD1 few TRBV11-1 TGTGCCAGCAGCTTTGGCGTGGGGGCAGGGGGTAACCAAGAGACCCAGTACTTC CASSFGVGAGGNQETQYF
TRBJ2-5 TRBD2 many TRBV28 TGTGCCAGCAGGGAGGGGCTAGCGGGGAAAGAGACCCAGCACTTC CASREGLAGKETQHF
TRBJ2-2 TRBD2 many TRBV12-3/TRBV12-4 TGTGCCAGCAGTGCCTCCGGGACTACGAACGGCACCGGGGAGCTGTTTTTT CASSASGTTNGTGELFF
TRBJ1-5 NA many TRBV19 TGTGCCAGTAGTATCGACAGCACAGGGTTAAATCAGCCCCAGCATTTT CASSIDSTGLNQPQHF
TRBJ2-7 NA NA TRBV6-1 TGTGCCAGCAGTGCATTGGACGGCTACGAGCAGTACTTC CASSALDGYEQYF
TRBJ2-7 TRBD2 many TRBV6-2/TRBV6-3 TGTGCCAGCAGTCCCCCTCGGACTAGCGGGGGTCCGAGCTCCTACGAGCAGTACTTC CASSPPRTSGGPSSYEQYF
TRBJ1-1 TRBD1 many TRBV2 TGTGCCAGCAGTGAAGGGACAGGCCCCTTCGGGGAAGCTTTCTTT CASSEGTGPFGEAFF
TRBJ1-5 TRBD1 few TRBV6-1 TGTGCCAGCAGACGATCGGACAGGGTAGGGCAGCCCCAGCATTTT CASRRSDRVGQPQHF
TRBJ2-7 TRBD1 few TRBV4-1 TGCGCCAGCAGCCAAGACGGACAGGGTCCTTTCGAGCAGTACTTC CASSQDGQGPFEQYF
TRBJ2-2 NA NA TRBV7-9 TGTGCCGGGGGGGCTAGCGCCAACACCGGGGAGCTGTTTTTT CAGGASANTGELFF
TRBJ1-1 NA many TRBV5-1 TGCGCCAGCAGCTTTGGCGTTGCTGAAGCTTTCTTT CASSFGVAEAFF
TRBJ1-2 TRBD1 many TRBV2 TGTGCCAGCAGCCGCGGTAGGGGGCTGGATGGCTACACCTTC CASSRGRGLDGYTF
TRBJ1-6 NA NA TRBV2 TGTGCCAGCATCGCGTCTCGAGGGCGGGAATATTCACCCCTCCACTTT CASIASRGREYSPLHF
TRBJ1-6 NA few TRBV2 TGTGCCAGCAGTCCGACTCGCGAAGATTCACCCCTCCACTTT CASSPTREDSPLHF
TRBJ1-1 NA NA TRBV10-3 TGTGCCATCAAGAACAGGGAGAGCACTGAAGCTTTCTTT CAIKNRESTEAFF
TRBJ2-7 NA many TRBV6-2/TRBV6-3 TGTGCCAGCAGTTACCTACCCGGCTCCTACGAGCAGTACTTC CASSYLPGSYEQYF
TRBJ1-1 NA NA TRBV12-3/TRBV12-4 TGTGCCAGCAACTCCAGGGGACACACTGAAGCTTTCTTT CASNSRGHTEAFF
TRBJ2-5 NA NA TRBV12-3/TRBV12-4 TGTGCCATCAGTGACCGGGCAGGCCAAGAGACCCAGTACTTC CAISDRAGQETQYF
TRBJ1-2 TRBD1 many TRBV9 TGTGCCAGCAGCCCGGGACAGGGGGCGCGTTATGGCTACACCTTC CASSPGQGARYGYTF
TRBJ2-7 NA many TRBV6-5 TGTGCCAGCAGTTACTCTTGGGCCTCCGAGCAGTACTTC CASSYSWASEQYF
TRBJ2-7 TRBD2 NA TRBV11-2 TGTGCCAGCAGAATGGGGGGGAGTCAGTACGAGCAGTACTTC CASRMGGSQYEQYF
TRBJ1-2 NA many TRBV20-1 TGCAGTGCTCCGGGACCGCGTAACTATGGCTACACCTTC CSAPGPRNYGYTF
TRBJ1-1 TRBD1 NA TRBV28 TGTGCCAGCAGGGGGGGGCAACTGGACAGGCCGAACACTGAAGCTTTCTTT CASRGGQLDRPNTEAFF
TRBJ2-2 TRBD1 NA TRBV6-1 TGTGCCAGCAGTCGACAGGGACGATCGGGGGAGCTGTTTTTT CASSRQGRSGELFF
TRBJ2-2 TRBD2 few TRBV4-1 TGCGCCAGCAGCCAAGAAACGCGCCTAGCGGTAAAGAACACCGGGGAGCTGTTTTTT CASSQETRLAVKNTGELFF
TRBJ2-2 TRBD2 NA TRBV12-3/TRBV12-4 TGTGCCAGCAGTTTAGGCTCCCCGACTAGCGGGATATCCTGGGAGCTGTTTTTT CASSLGSPTSGISWELFF
TRBJ2-7 NA many TRBV20-1 TGCAGTGCTAGGGGGAGGGGGACACCATCCTACGAGCAGTACTTC CSARGRGTPSYEQYF
TRBJ2-7 NA many TRBV7-2 TGTGCCAGCAGCGGAAAGGACACAGATTACGAGCAGTACTTC CASSGKDTDYEQYF
TRBJ2-5 NA NA TRBV6-4 TGTGCCAGCATAGGTACAGTTCAAGAGACCCAGTACTTC CASIGTVQETQYF
TRBJ1-2 TRBD1 NA TRBV7-3 TGTGCCAGCAGCTCCGGACAGGCGCCGACCTATGGCTACACCTTC CASSSGQAPTYGYTF
TRBJ2-7 NA few TRBV10-3 TGTGCCATCAGAAGATCTTCTACCGAGCAGTACTTC CAIRRSSTEQYF
TRBJ2-7 NA few TRBV7-9 TGTGCCAGCAGCCCCGGAGGTAGCGGATACGAGCAGTACTTC CASSPGGSGYEQYF
TRBJ2-7 NA many TRBV4-1 TGCGCCAGCAGCCCCAGGGGAGTGACCTACGAGCAGTACTTC CASSPRGVTYEQYF
TRBJ2-7 NA many TRBV24-1 TGTGCCACCAGTGCGTCGGGGTTTCTAGACGAGCAGTACTTC CATSASGFLDEQYF
TRBJ2-7 NA NA TRBV18 TGTGCCAGCTCACCGCGGGACGGAGAAATGAACGAGCAGTACTTC CASSPRDGEMNEQYF
TRBJ2-5 TRBD2 NA TRBV28 TGTGCCAGCAGTCTAACTAGCGAGGGGTTGTTGGAGACCCAGTACTTC CASSLTSEGLLETQYF
TRBJ1-1 NA many TRBV11-1 TGTGCCAGTGCGCTCGAGTCGGGACCGCCGGCCACTGAAGCTTTCTTT CASALESGPPATEAFF
TRBJ1-1 NA NA TRBV27 TGTGCCAGCAGTGTGGACAGCTTTGGGTACACTGAAGCTTTCTTT CASSVDSFGYTEAFF
TRBJ1-2 NA NA TRBV4-1 TGCGCCAGCAGCCAAGATAGGAGCCAAAATTGGTATGGCTACACCTTC CASSQDRSQNWYGYTF
TRBJ2-7 NA many TRBV6-5 TGTGCCAGCACTACAGTCTCCTACGAGCAGTACTTC CASTTVSYEQYF
TRBJ1-1 TRBD1 many TRBV30 TGTGCCTGGCGGGACAGGGGAGGGTATACTGAAGCTTTCTTT CAWRDRGGYTEAFF
TRBJ2-7 NA NA TRBV20-1 TGCAGTGCTAGGGTACAACACTACGAGCAGTACTTC CSARVQHYEQYF
TRBJ2-5 NA few TRBV4-1 TGCGCCAGCAGCCAAGTTTTTTCCTTCGAGACCCAGTACTTC CASSQVFSFETQYF